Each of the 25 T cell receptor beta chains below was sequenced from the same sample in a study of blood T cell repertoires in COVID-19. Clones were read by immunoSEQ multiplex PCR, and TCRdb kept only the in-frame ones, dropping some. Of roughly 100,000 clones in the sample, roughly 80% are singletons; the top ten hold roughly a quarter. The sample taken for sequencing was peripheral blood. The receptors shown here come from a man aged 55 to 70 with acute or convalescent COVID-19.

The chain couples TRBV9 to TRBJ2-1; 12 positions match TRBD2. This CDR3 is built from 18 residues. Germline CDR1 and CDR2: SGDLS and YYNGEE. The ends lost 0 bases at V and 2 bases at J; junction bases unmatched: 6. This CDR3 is CASSVETSGRATYNEQFF. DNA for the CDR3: TGTGCCAGCAGCGTAGAGACTAGCGGGAGAGCAACCTACAATGAGCAGTTCTTC.

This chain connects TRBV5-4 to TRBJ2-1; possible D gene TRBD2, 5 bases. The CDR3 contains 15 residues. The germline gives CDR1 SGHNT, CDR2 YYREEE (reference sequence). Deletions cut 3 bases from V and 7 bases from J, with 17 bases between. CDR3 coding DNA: TGTGCCAGCAGCTCGCGTGGAGCGGCTGGGAATGAGCAGTTCTTC. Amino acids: CASSSRGAAGNEQFF. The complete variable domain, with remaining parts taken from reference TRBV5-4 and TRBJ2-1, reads ETGVTQSPTHLIKTRGQQVTLRCSSQSGHNTVSWYQQALGQGPQFIFQYYREEENGRGNFPPRFSGLQFPNYSSELNVNALELDDSALYLCASSSRGAAGNEQFFGPGTRLTVL.

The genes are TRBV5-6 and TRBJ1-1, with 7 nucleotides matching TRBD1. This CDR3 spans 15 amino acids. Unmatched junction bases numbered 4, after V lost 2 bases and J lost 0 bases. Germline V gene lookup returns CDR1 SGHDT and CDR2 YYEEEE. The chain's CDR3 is CASSFTGTVNTEAFF. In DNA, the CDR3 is TGTGCCAGCAGCTTCACCGGGACAGTGAACACTGAAGCTTTCTTT. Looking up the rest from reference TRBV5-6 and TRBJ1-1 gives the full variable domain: DAGVTQSPTHLIKTRGQQVTLRCSPKSGHDTVSWYQQALGQGPQFIFQYYEEEERQRGNFPDRFSGHQFPNYSSELNVNALLLGDSALYLCASSFTGTVNTEAFFGQGTRLTVV.

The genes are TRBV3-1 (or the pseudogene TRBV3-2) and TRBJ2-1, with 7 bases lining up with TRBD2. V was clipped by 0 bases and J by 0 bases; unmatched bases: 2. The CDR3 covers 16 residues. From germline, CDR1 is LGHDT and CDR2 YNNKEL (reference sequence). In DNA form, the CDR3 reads TGTGCCAGCAGCCAAGAGGGCGGGAGCTCCTACAATGAGCAGTTCTTC. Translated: CASSQEGGSSYNEQFF.

The CDR3 reads CASSENREGEKLFF. Written as DNA, the CDR3 is TGTGCCAGCAGTGAAAACAGGGAGGGCGAAAAACTGTTTTTT. The chain has TRBV2 and TRBJ1-4; D is possibly TRBD1 (6 bases). V lost 2 bases and J 8 bases, leaving 12 bases between the germline ends. Germline loops: CDR1 SNHLY, CDR2 FYNNEI. CDR3 length equals 14 residues.

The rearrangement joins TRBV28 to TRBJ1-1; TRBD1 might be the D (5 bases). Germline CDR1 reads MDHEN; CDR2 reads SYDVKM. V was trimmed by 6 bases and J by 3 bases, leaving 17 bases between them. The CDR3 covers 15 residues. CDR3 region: CASSPREGAYTEAFF. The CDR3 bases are TGTGCCAGCAGCCCCCGAGAAGGGGCATACACTGAAGCTTTCTTT.

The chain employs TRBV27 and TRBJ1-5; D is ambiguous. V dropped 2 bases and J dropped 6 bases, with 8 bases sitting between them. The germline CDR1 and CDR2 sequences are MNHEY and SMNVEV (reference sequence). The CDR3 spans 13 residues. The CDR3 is CASSLISGQPQHF. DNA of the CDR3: TGTGCCAGCAGTTTAATAAGCGGTCAGCCCCAGCATTTT.

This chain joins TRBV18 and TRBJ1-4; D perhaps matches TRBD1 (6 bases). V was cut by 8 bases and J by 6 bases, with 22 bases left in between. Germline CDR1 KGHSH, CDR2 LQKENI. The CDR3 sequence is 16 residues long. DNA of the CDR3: TGTGCCAGCACAAGATTGGGGACATCCTTGGATGAAAAACTGTTTTTT. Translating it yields CASTRLGTSLDEKLFF.

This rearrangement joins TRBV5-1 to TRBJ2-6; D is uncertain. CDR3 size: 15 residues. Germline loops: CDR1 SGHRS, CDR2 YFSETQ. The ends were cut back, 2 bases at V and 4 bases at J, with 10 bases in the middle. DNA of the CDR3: TGCGCCAGCAGCTTAATCCTGTCGGGGGCCAACGTCCTGACTTTC. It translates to CASSLILSGANVLTF.

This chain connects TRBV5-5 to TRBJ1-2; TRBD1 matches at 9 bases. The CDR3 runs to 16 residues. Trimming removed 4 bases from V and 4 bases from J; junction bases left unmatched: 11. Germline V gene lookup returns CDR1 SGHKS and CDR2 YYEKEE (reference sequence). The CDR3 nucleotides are TGTGCCAGCAGCATAGGGGGACAGGGCCCGTTCTATGGCTACACCTTC. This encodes CASSIGGQGPFYGYTF.

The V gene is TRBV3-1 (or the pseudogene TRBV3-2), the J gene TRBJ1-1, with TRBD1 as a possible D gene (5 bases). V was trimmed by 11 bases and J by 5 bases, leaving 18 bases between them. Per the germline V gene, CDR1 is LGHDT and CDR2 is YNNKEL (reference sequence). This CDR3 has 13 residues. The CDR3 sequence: CAAAPGGGTEAFF. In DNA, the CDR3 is TGTGCCGCCGCTCCCGGGGGTGGGACTGAAGCTTTCTTT.

The CDR3 DNA sequence: TGCAGTGCACGGGGAGAAGATACGCAGTATTTT. This translates into CSARGEDTQYF. The genes are TRBV20-1 and TRBJ2-3; TRBD2 might be the D (5 bases). The CDR3 extends over 11 amino acids. Germline V gene sequence: CDR1 DFQATT, CDR2 SNEGSKA (reference sequence). V was trimmed by 6 bases and J by 5 bases, leaving 9 bases between them.

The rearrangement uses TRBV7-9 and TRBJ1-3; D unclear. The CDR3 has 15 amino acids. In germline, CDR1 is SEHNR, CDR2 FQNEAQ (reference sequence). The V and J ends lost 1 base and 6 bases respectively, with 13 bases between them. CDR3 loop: CASSLVVGQANTIYF. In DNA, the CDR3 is TGTGCCAGCAGCTTAGTTGTAGGTCAGGCAAACACCATATATTTT. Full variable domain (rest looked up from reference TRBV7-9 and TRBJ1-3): DTGVSQNPRHKITKRGQNVTFRCDPISEHNRLYWYRQTLGQGPEFLTYFQNEAQLEKSRLLSDRFSAERPKGSFSTLEIQRTEQGDSAMYLCASSLVVGQANTIYFGEGSWLTVV.

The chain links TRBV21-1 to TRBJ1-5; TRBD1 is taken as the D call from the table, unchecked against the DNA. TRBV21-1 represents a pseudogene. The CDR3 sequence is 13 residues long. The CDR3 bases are TGTGCCAGCAGCGCCAGACGGGACAGGTCCCGGAATTTT. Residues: CASSARRDRSRNF.

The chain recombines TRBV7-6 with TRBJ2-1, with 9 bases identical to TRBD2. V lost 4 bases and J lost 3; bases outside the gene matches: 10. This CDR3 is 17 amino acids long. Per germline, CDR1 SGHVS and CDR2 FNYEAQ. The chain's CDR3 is CASSSGPSGTNYNEQFF. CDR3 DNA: TGTGCCAGCAGCTCCGGACCTAGCGGGACCAACTACAATGAGCAGTTCTTC.

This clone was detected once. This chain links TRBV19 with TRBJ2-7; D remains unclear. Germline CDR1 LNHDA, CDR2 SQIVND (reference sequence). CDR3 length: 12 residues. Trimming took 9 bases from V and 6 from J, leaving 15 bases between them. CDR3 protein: CARFPTGCEQYV. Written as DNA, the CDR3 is TGTGCCAGATTCCCGACGGGTTGCGAGCAGTACGTC.

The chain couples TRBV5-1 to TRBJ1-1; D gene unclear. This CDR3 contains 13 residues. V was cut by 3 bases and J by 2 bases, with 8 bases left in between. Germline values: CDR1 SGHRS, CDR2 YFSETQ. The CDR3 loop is CASSYMANTEAFF. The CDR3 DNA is TGCGCCAGCAGCTATATGGCAAACACTGAAGCTTTCTTT.

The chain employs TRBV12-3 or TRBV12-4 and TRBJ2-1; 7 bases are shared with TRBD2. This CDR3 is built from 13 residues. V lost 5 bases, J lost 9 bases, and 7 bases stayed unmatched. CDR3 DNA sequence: TGTGCCAGCAGTAGACTAGCACGAGGTGAGCAGTTCTTC. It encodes CASSRLARGEQFF.

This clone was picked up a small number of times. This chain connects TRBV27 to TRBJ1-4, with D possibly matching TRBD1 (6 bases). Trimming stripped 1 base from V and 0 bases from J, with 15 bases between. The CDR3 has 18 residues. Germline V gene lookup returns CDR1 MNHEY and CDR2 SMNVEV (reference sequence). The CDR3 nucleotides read TGTGCCAGCAGTTTATGGGGGCCTCAGGGTTCAACTAATGAAAAACTGTTTTTT. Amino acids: CASSLWGPQGSTNEKLFF. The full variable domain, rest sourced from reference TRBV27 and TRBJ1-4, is EAQVTQNPRYLITVTGKKLTVTCSQNMNHEYMSWYRQDPGLGLRQIYYSMNVEVTDKGDVPEGYKVSRKEKRNFPLILESPSPNQTSLYFCASSLWGPQGSTNEKLFFGSGTQLSVL.

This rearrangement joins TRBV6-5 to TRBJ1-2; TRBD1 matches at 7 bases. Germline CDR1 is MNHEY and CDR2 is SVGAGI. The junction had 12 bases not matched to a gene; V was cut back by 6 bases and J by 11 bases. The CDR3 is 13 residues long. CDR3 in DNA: TGTGCCAGCAGGATCAAGCAGGGGGTGGGGTACACCTTC. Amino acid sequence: CASRIKQGVGYTF.

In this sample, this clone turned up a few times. The CDR3 sequence: CASSPQGGTGYQPQHF. In DNA form, the CDR3 reads TGCGCCAGCAGCCCCCAGGGAGGGACAGGGTATCAGCCCCAGCATTTT. The V and J genes are TRBV5-1 and TRBJ1-5, with 9 bases aligning to TRBD1. The germline gives CDR1 SGHRS, CDR2 YFSETQ. The CDR3 runs to 16 residues. With 4 bases clipped from V and 5 bases from J, the junction kept 10 bases outside the gene matches.

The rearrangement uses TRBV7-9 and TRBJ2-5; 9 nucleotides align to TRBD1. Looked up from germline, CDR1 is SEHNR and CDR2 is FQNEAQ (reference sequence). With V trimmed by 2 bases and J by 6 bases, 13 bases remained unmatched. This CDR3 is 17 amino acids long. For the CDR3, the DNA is TGTGCCAGCAGCTTATTAGGAGGGACAGGGACGTTACAGACCCAGTACTTC. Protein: CASSLLGGTGTLQTQYF.

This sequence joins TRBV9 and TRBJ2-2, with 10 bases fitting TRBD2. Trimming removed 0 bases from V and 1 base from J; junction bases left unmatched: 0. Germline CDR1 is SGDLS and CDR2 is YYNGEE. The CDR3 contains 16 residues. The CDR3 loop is CASSVGTSGNTGELFF. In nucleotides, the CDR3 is TGTGCCAGCAGCGTAGGGACTAGCGGGAACACCGGGGAGCTGTTTTTT. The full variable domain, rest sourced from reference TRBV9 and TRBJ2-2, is DSGVTQTPKHLITATGQRVTLRCSPRSGDLSVYWYQQSLDQGLQFLIQYYNGEERAKGNILERFSAQQFPDLHSELNLSSLELGDSALYFCASSVGTSGNTGELFFGEGSRLTVL.

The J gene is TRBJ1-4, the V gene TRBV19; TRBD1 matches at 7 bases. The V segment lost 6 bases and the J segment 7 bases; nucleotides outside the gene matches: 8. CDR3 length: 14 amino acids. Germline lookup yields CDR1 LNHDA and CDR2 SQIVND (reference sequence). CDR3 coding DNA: TGTGCCAGTAGAAACAGGGGCAGCATTGAAAAACTGTTTTTT. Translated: CASRNRGSIEKLFF.

The CDR3 region is CATSRDLPVGPELGIYEQYF. CDR3 nucleotides: TGTGCCACCAGCAGAGACCTCCCGGTGGGCCCTGAACTAGGGATCTACGAGCAGTACTTC. This chain connects TRBV15 to TRBJ2-7, with D possibly being TRBD2 (5 bases). The CDR3 extends over 20 amino acids. Germline CDR1 reads LNHNV; CDR2 reads YYDKDF (reference sequence). V dropped 0 bases and J dropped 3 bases, with 27 bases sitting between them.